This T cell receptor beta chain was identified in a study of radiotherapy plus CTLA-4 blockade in lung cancer. General study results and limits: Early blood T cell clone dynamics, with interferon-beta, were reported to best predict response.

This table comes from immunoSEQ multiplex PCR, and its TCRdb copy is limited to in-frame clones, with some not included. The sample carries approximately 75,000 clones, around 80% recorded once. Worth noting for this clone: Its antigen is not identified.

The CDR3 is 15 residues long. V lost 6 bases to trimming and J lost 3 bases; unmatched junction nucleotides: 7. Germline-derived CDR1 and CDR2 are SGHRS and YFSETQ. This chain uses TRBV5-1 with TRBJ2-3, with TRBD1 matching over 10 bases. The specimen was peripheral blood, collected from a patient treated with radiotherapy plus ipilimumab. This TCR was recovered from a human donor with non-small cell lung cancer who had a complete response to radiotherapy plus ipilimumab. The CDR3 protein is CASNQGGQGTDTQYF. CDR3 sequence (DNA): TGCGCCAGCAACCAAGGGGGACAGGGGACAGATACGCAGTATTTT.